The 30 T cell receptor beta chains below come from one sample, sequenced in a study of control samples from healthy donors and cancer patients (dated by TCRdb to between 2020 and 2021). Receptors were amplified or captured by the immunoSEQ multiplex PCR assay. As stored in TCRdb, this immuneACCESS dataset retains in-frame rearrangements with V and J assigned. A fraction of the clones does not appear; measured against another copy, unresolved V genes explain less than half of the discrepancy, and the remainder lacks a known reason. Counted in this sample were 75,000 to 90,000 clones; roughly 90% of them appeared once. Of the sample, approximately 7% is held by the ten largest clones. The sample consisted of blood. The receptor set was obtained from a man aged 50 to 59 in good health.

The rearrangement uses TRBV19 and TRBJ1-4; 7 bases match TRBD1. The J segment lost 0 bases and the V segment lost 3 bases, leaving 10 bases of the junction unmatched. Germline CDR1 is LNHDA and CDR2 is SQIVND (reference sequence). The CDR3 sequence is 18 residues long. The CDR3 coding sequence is TGTGCCAGTAGTATTGGAGTGTCAGGGGGTGCAACTAATGAAAAACTGTTTTTT. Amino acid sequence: CASSIGVSGGATNEKLFF.

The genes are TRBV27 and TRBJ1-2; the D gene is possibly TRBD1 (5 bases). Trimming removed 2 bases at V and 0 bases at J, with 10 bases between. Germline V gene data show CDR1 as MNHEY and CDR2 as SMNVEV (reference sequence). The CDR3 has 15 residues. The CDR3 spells CASSLMLGANYGYTF. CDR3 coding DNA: TGTGCCAGCAGTTTAATGTTGGGGGCTAACTATGGCTACACCTTC.

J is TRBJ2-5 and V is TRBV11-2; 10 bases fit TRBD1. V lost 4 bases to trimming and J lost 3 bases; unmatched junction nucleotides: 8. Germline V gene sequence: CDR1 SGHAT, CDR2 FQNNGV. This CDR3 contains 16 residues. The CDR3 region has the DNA TGTGCCAGCAGCTCCCCGGGACAGGGGAGAAAAGAGACCCAGTACTTC. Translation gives CASSSPGQGRKETQYF.

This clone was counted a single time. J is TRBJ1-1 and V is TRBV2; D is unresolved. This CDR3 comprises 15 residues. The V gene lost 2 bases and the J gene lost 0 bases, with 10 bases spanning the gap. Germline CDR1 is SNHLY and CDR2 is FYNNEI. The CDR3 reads CASSEYRAMNTEAFF. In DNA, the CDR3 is TGTGCCAGCAGTGAATACCGGGCAATGAACACTGAAGCTTTCTTT.

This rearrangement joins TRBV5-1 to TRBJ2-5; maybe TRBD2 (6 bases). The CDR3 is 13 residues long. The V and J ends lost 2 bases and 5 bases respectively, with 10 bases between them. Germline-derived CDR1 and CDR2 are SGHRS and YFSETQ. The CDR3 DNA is TGCGCCAGCAGCTTATCAGGGAGGGAGACCCAGTACTTC. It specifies CASSLSGRETQYF. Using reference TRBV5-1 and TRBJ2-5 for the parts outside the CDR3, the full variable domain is KAGVTQTPRYLIKTRGQQVTLSCSPISGHRSVSWYQQTPGQGLQFLFEYFSETQRNKGNFPGRFSGRQFSNSRSEMNVSTLELGDSALYLCASSLSGRETQYFGPGTRLLVL.

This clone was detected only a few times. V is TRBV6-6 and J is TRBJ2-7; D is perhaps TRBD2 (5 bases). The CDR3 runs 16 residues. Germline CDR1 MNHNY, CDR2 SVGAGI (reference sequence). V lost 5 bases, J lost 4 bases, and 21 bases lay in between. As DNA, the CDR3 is TGTGCCAGCAGTCAACCTCCTAGCAAGAGGGCTTACGAGCAGTACTTC. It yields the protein CASSQPPSKRAYEQYF.

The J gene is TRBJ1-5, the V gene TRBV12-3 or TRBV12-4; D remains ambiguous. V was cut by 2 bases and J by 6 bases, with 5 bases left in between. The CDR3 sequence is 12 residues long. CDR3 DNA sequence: TGTGCCAGCAGTTTAACTGTTCAGCCCCAGCATTTT. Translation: CASSLTVQPQHF.

The CDR3 DNA is TGTGCCAGCAGCTCGGGACAGGGTAACTCGGAGACCCAGTACTTC. This sequence encodes CASSSGQGNSETQYF. V and J are TRBV7-2 and TRBJ2-5, with 9 nucleotides matching TRBD1. Germline CDR1 is SGHTA and CDR2 is FQGNSA. The CDR3 has 15 residues. Losses at the gene ends were 4 bases for V and 5 bases for J; bases not matched to a gene: 8.

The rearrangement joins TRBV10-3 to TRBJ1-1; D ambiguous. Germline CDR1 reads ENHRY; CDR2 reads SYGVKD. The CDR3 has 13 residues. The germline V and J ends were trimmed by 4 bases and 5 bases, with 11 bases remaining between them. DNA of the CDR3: TGTGCCATCAGTGTGGAGGGAAGTACTGAAGCTTTCTTT. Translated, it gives CAISVEGSTEAFF.

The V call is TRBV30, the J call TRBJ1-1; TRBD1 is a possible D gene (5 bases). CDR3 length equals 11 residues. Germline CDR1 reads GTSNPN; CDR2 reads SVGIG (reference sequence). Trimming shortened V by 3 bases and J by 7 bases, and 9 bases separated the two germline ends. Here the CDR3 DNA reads TGTGCCTGGAGGCGGGGGGGTGAAGCTTTCTTT. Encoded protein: CAWRRGGEAFF.

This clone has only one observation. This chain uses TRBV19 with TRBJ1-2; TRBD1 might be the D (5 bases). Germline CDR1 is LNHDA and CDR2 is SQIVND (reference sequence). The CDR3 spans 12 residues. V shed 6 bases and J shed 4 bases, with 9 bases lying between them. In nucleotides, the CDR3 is TGTGCCAGTAGGGACAAGGCCTATGGCTACACCTTC. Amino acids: CASRDKAYGYTF.

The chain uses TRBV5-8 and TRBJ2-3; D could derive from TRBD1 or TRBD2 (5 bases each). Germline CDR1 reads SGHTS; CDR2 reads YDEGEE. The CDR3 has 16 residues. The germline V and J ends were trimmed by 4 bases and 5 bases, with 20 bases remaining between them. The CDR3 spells CASSPWVRAEGDTQYF. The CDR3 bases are TGTGCCAGCAGCCCGTGGGTCAGGGCAGAGGGAGATACGCAGTATTTT.

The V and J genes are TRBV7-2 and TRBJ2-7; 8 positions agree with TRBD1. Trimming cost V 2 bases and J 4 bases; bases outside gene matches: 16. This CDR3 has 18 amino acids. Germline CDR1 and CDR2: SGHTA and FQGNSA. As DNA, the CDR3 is TGTGCCAGCAGCTTACTAAGCGGACAGGGTCGACTCTTGTACGAGCAGTACTTC. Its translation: CASSLLSGQGRLLYEQYF. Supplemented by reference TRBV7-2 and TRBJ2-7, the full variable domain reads GAGVSQSPSNKVTEKGKDVELRCDPISGHTALYWYRQSLGQGLEFLIYFQGNSAPDKSGLPSDRFSAERTGGSVSTLTIQRTQQEDSAVYLCASSLLSGQGRLLYEQYFGPGTRLTVT.

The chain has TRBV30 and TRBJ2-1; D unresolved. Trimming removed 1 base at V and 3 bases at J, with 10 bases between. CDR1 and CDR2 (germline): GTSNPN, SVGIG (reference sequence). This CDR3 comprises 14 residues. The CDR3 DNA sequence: TGTGCCTGGAGTGCGGCTATCGGCTACAATGAGCAGTTCTTC. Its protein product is CAWSAAIGYNEQFF.

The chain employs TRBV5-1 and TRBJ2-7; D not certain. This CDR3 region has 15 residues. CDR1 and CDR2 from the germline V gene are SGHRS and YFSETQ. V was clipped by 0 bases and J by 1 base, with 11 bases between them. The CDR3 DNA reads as TGCGCCAGCAGCTTGGAGGCGGAAGGGTCCTACGAGCAGTACTTC. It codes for CASSLEAEGSYEQYF.

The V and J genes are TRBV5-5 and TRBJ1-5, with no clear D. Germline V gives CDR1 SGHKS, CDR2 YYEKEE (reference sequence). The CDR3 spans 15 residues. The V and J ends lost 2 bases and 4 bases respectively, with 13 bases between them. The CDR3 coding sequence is TGTGCCAGCAGCTTTAATTCGGGCCGGAATCAGCCCCAGCATTTT. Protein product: CASSFNSGRNQPQHF.

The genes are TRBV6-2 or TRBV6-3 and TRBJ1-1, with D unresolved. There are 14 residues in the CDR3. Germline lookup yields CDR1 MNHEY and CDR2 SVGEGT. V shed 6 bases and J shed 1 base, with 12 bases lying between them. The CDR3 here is CASSHPTRNTEAFF. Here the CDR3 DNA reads TGTGCCAGCAGCCACCCTACAAGGAACACTGAAGCTTTCTTT.

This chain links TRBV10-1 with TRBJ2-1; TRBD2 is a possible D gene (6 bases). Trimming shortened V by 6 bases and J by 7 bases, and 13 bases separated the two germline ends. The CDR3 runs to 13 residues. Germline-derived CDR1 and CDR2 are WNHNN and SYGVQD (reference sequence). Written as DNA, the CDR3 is TGCGCCAGCAGCCCAGGGACTGGAAATGAGCAGTTCTTC. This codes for CASSPGTGNEQFF.

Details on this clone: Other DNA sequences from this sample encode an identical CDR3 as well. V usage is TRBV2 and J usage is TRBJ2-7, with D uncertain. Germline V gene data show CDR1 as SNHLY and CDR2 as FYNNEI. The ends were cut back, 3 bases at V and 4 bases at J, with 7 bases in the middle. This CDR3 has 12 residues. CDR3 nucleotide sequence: TGTGCCAGCAGTGACGACGCATACGAGCAGTACTTC. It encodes CASSDDAYEQYF.

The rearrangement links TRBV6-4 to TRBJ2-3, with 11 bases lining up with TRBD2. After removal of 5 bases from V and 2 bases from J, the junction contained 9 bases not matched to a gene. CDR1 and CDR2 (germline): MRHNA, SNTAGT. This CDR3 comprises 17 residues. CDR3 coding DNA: TGTGCCAGCAGTCTAAACCCTAGCGGGGGGTCCACAGATACGCAGTATTTT. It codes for CASSLNPSGGSTDTQYF.

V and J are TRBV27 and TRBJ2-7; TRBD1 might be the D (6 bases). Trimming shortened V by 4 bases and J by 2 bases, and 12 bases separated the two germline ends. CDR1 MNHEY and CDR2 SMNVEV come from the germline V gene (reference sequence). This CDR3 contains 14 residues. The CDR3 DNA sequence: TGTGCCAGCAGTTACAGGGTTGAGGCCTACGAGCAGTACTTC. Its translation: CASSYRVEAYEQYF.

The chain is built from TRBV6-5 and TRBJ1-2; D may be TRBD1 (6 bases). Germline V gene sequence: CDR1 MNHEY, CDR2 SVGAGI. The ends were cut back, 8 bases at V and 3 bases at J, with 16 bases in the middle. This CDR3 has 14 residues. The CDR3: CASGPQGPYYGYTF. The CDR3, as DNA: TGTGCCAGCGGCCCTCAGGGGCCCTACTATGGCTACACCTTC.

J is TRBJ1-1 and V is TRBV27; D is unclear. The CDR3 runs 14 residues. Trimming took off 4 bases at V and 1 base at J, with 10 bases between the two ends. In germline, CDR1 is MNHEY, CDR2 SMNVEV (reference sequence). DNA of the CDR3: TGTGCCAGCAGTTCCCGCGGTTGGAACACTGAAGCTTTCTTT. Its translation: CASSSRGWNTEAFF.

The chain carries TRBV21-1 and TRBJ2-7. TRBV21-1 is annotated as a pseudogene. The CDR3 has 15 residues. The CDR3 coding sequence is TGTGCCAGCAGCCCACAGCGAGGTGAACCTTACGAGCAGTACTTC. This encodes CASSPQRGEPYEQYF.

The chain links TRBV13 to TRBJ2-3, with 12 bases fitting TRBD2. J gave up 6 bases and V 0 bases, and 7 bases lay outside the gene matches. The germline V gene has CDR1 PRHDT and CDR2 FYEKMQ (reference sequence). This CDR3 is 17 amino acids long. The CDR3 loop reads CASSLGLAGGPTDTQYF. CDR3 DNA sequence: TGTGCCAGCAGCTTAGGCCTAGCGGGGGGGCCGACTGATACGCAGTATTTT.

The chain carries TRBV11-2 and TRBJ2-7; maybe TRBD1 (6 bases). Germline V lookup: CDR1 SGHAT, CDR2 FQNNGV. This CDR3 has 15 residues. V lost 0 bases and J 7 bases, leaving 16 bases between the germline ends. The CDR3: CASSLDLVGAREQYF. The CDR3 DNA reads TGTGCCAGCAGCTTAGATCTAGTGGGGGCGAGGGAGCAGTACTTC.

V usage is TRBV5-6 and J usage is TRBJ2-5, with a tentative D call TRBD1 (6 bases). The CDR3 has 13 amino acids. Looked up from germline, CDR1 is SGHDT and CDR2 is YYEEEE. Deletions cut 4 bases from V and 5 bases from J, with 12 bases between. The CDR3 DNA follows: TGTGCCAGCAGCCGAACAGGGTCTGAGACCCAGTACTTC. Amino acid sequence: CASSRTGSETQYF.

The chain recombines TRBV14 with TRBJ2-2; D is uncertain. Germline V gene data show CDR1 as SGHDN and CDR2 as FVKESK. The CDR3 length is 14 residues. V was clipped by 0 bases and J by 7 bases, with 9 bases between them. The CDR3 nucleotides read TGTGCCAGCAGCCAAGACTCCCGCAGCGGGGAGCTGTTTTTT. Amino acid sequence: CASSQDSRSGELFF.

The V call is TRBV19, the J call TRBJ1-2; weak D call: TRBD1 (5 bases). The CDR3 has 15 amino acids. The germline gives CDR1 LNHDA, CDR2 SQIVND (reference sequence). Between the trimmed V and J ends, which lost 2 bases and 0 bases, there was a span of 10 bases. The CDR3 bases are TGTGCCAGTAGTATAAGGGGCAGTCCTAACTATGGCTACACCTTC. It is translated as CASSIRGSPNYGYTF.

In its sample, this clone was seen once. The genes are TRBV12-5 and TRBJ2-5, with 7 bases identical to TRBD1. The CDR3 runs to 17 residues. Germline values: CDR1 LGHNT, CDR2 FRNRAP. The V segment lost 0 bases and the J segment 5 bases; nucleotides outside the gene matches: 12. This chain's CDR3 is CASGLVFVTGRRETQYF. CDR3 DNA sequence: TGTGCTAGTGGTTTGGTATTTGTGACAGGGCGGCGGGAGACCCAGTACTTC.